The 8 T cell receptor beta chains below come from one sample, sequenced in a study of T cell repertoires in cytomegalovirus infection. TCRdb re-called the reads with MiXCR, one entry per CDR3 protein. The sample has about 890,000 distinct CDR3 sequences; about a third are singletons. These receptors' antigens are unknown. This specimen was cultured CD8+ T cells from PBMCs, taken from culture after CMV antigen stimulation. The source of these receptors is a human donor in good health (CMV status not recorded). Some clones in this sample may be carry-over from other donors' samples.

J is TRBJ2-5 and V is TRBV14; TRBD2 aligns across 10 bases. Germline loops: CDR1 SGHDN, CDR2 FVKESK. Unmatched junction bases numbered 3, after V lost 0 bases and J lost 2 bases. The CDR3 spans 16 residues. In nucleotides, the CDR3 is TGTGCCAGCAGCCAAGATCCAGCGGGGGGGCAAGAGACCCAGTACTTC. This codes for CASSQDPAGGQETQYF.

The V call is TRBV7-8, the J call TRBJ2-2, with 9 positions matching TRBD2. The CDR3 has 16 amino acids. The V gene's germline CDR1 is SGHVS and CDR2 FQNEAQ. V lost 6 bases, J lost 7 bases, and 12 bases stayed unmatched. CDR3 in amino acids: CASSPGDSGGGGELFF. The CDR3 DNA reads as TGTGCCAGCAGTCCAGGAGATAGCGGGGGCGGCGGGGAGCTGTTTTTT.

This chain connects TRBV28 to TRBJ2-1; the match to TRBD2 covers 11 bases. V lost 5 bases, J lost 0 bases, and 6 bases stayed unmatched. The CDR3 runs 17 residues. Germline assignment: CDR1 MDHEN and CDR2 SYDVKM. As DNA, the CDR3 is TGTGCCAGCAGTGGGACTAGCGGTCTCGGCTCCTACAATGAGCAGTTCTTC. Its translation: CASSGTSGLGSYNEQFF.

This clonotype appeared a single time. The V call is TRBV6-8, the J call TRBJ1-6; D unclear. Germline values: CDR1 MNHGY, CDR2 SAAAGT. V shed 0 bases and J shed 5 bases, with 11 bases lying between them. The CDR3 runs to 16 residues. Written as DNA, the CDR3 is TGTGCCAGCAGTTACTCGAGTGGAGGAGATAATTCACCCCTCCACTTT. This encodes CASSYSSGGDNSPLHF.

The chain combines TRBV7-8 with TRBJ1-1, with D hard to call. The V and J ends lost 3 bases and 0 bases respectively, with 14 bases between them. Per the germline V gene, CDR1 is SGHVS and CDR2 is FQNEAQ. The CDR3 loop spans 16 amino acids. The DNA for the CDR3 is TGTGCCAGCAGCTTGGGGTCGCAGCTCATGAACACTGAAGCTTTCTTT. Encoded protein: CASSLGSQLMNTEAFF.

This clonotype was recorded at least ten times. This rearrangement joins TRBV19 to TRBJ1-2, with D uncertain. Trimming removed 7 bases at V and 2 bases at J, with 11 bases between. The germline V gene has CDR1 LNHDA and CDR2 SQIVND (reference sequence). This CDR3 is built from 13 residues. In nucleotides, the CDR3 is TGTGCCAGTACCCATAAAGGAAACTATGGCTACACCTTC. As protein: CASTHKGNYGYTF. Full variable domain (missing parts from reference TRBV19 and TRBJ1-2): DGGITQSPKYLFRKEGQNVTLSCEQNLNHDAMYWYRQDPGQGLRLIYYSQIVNDFQKGDIAEGYSVSREKKESFPLTVTSAQKNPTAFYLCASTHKGNYGYTFGSGTRLTVV.

The CDR3 nucleotides read TGCAGTGCTAGTTCAGGGACAGTTGACGCAGATACGCAGTATTTT. This gives the protein CSASSGTVDADTQYF. This chain links TRBV20-1 with TRBJ2-3; 7 bases are shared with TRBD1. Trimming removed 3 bases from V and 4 bases from J; junction bases left unmatched: 10. There are 15 residues in the CDR3. In germline, CDR1 is DFQATT, CDR2 SNEGSKA (reference sequence).

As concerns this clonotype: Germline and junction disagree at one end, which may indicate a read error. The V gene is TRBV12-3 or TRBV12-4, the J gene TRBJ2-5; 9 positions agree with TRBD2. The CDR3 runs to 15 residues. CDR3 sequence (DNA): TGTGCCAGCAGTATAGCGGGGGCTCTCCAAGAGACCCAGTACTTC. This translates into CASSIAGALQETQYF.